This T cell receptor beta chain was documented in a study of shared clonotypes between healthy human individuals. Study-level results: Clonotypes not shared had lower generation probabilities than those common to all four donors. Limited genetic and exposure-history diversity came from having few donors.

Method: immunoSEQ multiplex PCR; TCRdb's copy keeps in-frame clones and lacks some. Of over a million clones listed, approximately 98.5% were seen once; the top ten hold 0.36%. V lost 0 bases and J 7 bases, leaving 9 bases between the germline ends. The CDR3 has 14 residues. CDR1 is LGHNA, CDR2 YSLEER, per germline. About this clone: Its antigen is undetermined.

This chain connects TRBV4-3 to TRBJ1-4; TRBD1 might be the D (6 bases). This receptor was taken from a man aged 25 to 40 in good health. Input material: naive CD4+ T cells sorted from blood. The subset: CD45RA+ positively selected. The CDR3 DNA sequence: TGCGCCAGCAGCCAAGACGGGGGCGCTGAAAAACTGTTTTTT. Protein: CASSQDGGAEKLFF.